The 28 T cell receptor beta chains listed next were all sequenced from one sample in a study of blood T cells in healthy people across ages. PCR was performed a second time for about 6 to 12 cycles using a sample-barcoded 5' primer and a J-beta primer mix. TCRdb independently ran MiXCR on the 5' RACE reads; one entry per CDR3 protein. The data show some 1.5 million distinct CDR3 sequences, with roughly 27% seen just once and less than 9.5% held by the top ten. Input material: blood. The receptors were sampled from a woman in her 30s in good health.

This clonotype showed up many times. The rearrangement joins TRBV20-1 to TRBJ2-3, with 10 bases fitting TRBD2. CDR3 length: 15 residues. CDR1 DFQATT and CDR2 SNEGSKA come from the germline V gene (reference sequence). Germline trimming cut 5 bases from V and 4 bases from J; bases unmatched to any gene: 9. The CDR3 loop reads CSADSSGSVSDTQYF. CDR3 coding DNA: TGCAGTGCTGACTCTAGCGGGAGTGTGTCAGATACGCAGTATTTT.

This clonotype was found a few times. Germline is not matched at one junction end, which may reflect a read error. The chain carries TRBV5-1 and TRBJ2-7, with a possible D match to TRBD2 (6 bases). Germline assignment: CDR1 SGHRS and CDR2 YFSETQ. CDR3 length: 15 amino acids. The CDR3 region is CASSLGGTAEYEQYF. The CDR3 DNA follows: TGCGCCAGCAGTTTGGGCGGGACCGCGGAGTACGAGCAGTACTTC.

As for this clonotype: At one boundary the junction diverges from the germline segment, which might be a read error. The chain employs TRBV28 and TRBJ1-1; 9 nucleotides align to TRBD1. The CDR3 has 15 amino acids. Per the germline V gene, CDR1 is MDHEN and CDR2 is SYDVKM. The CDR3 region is CASSRSMGQGTETFF. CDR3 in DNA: TGTGCCAGCAGCCGCTCAATGGGACAGGGCACTGAAACTTTCTTT.

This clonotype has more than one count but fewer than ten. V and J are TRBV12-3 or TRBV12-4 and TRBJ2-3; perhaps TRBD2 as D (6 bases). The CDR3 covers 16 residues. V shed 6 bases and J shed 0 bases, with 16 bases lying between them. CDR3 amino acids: CASSPGLALSTDTQYF. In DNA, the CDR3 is TGTGCCAGCAGCCCAGGCCTAGCGCTTAGCACAGATACGCAGTATTTT.

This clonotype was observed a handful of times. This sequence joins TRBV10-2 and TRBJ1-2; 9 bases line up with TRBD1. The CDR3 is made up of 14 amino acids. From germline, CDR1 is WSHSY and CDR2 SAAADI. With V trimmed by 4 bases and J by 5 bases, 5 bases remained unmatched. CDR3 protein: CASSVGTGLYGYTF. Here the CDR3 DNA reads TGCGCCAGCAGTGTCGGGACAGGGCTTTATGGCTACACCTTC.

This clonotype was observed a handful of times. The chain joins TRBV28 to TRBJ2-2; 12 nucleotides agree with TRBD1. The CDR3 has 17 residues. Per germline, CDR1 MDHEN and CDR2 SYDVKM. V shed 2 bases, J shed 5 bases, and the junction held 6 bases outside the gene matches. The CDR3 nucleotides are TGTGCCAGCAGTTTAGAAGGGACAGGGGGCTGGACCGGGGAGCTGTTTTTT. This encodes CASSLEGTGGWTGELFF.

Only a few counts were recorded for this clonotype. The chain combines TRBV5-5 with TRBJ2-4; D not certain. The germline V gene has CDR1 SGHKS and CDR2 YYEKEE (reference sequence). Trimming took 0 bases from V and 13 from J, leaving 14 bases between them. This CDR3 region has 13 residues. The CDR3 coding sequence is TGTGCCAGCAGCTTGGACGCGAGAGATGAGCAGTACTTC. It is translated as CASSLDARDEQYF.

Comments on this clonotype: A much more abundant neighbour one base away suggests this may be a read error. In DNA form, the CDR3 reads TGCAGTGCTAGAGATCGGACTAGCGGGAACAATGAGCAGTACTTC. Protein product: CSARDRTSGNNEQYF. V gene TRBV20-1 combines with J gene TRBJ2-7; 12 bases map to TRBD2. Germline CDR1 and CDR2: DFQATT and SNEGSKA (reference sequence). The CDR3 is 15 residues long. The V gene end was trimmed by 0 bases and the J gene end by 7 bases; junction bases not matched to a gene: 7.

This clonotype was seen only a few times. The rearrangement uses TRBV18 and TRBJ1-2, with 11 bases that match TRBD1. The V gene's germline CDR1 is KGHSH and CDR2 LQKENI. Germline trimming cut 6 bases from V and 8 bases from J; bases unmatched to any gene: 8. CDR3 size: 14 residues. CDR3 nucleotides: TGTGCCAGCTCTCCCGGCAGGACAGGGGGCGGCTACACCTTC. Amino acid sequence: CASSPGRTGGGYTF.

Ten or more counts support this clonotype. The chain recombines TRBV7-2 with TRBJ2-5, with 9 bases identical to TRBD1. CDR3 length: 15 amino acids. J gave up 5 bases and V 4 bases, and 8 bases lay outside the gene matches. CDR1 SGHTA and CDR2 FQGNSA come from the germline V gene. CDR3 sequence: CASSSSGTGQETQYF. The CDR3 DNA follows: TGTGCCAGCAGCTCCTCCGGGACAGGGCAGGAGACCCAGTACTTC.

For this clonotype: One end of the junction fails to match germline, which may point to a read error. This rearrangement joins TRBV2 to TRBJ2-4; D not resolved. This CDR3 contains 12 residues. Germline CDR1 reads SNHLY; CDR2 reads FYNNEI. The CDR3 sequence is CASSLQRNIRYF. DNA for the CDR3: TGTGCCAGCAGCCTTCAAAGAAACATTCGGTACTTC. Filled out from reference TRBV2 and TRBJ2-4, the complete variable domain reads EPEVTQTPSHQVTQMGQEVILRCVPISNHLYFYWYRQILGQKVEFLVSFYNNEISEKSEIFDDQFSVERPDGSNFTLKIRSTKLEDSAMYFCASSLQRNIRYFGAGTRLSVL.

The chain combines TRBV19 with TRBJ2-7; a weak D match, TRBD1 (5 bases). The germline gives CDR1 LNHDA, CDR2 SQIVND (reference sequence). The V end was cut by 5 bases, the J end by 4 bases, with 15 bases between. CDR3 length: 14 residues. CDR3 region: CASSLTATSYEQYF. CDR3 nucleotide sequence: TGTGCCAGTAGTTTGACAGCTACCTCTTACGAGCAGTACTTC. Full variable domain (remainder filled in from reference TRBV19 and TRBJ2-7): DGGITQSPKYLFRKEGQNVTLSCEQNLNHDAMYWYRQDPGQGLRLIYYSQIVNDFQKGDIAEGYSVSREKKESFPLTVTSAQKNPTAFYLCASSLTATSYEQYFGPGTRLTVT.

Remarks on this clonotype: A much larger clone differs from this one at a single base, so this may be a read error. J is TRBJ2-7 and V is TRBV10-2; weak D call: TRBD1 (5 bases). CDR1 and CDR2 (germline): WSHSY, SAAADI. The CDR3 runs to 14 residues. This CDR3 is CASAQVAGSYERYF. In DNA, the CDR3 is TGCGCCAGCGCACAGGTTGCTGGGTCCTACGAGCGGTACTTC.

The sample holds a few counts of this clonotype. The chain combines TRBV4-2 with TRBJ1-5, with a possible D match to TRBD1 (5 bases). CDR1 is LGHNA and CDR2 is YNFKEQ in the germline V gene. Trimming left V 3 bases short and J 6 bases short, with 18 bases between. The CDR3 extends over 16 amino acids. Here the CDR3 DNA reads TGTGCCAGCAGCCAGGTTCTTTCAGGGCGTGCTCAGCCCCAGCATTTT. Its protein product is CASSQVLSGRAQPQHF.

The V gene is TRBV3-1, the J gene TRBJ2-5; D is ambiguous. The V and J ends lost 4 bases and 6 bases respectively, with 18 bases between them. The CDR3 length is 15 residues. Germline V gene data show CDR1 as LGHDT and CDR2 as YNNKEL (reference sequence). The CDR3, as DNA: TGTGCCAGCAGCCGATCTCTAACACCAAGGAAGACCCAGTACTTC. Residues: CASSRSLTPRKTQYF.

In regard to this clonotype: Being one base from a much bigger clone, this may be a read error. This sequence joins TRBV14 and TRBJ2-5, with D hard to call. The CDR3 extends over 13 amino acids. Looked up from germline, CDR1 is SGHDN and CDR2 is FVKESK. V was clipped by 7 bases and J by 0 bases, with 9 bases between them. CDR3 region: CASNPRYQETQYF. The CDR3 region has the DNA TGTGCCAGCAACCCACGGTACCAAGAGACCCAGTACTTC.

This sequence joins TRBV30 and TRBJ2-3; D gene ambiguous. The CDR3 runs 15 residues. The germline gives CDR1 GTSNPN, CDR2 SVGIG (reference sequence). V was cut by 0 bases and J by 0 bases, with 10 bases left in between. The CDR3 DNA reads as TGTGCCTGGAGTGTAGTAGGGCGGAGCACAGATACGCAGTATTTT. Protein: CAWSVVGRSTDTQYF.

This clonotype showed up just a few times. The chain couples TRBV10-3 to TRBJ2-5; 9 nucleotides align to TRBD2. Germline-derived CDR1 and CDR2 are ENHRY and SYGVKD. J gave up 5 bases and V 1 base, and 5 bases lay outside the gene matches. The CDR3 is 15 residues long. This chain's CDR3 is CAISEFSGSGETQYF. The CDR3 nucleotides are TGTGCCATCAGTGAGTTTAGCGGGAGCGGGGAGACCCAGTACTTC.

The CDR3 DNA follows: TGTGCCAGCACTAGCCAACTAGCGGGGCCCTACGAGCAGTACTTC. Translated, it gives CASTSQLAGPYEQYF. The chain couples TRBV6-2 or TRBV6-3 to TRBJ2-7; 10 nucleotides agree with TRBD2. Germline CDR1 is MNHEY and CDR2 is SVGEGT. V dropped 7 bases and J dropped 2; count of bases not matched to a gene: 8. The CDR3 extends over 15 amino acids.

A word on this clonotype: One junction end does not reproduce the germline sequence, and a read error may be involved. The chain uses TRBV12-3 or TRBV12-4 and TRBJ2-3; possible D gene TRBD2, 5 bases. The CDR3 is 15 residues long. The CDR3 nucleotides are TGTGCCAGCAGTTTCAGCGGAAAGAGCGCAGATATGCAGTATTTT. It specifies CASSFSGKSADMQYF.

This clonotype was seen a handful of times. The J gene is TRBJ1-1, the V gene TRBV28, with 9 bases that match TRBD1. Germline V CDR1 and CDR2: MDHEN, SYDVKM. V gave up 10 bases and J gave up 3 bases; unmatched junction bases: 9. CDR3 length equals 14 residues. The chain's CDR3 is CATLGRQGDTEAFF. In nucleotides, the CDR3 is TGTGCCACCTTGGGGAGACAGGGGGACACTGAAGCTTTCTTT. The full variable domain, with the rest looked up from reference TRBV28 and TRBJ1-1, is DVKVTQSSRYLVKRTGEKVFLECVQDMDHENMFWYRQDPGLGLRLIYFSYDVKMKEKGDIPEGYSVSREKKERFSLILESASTNQTSMYLCATLGRQGDTEAFFGQGTRLTVV.

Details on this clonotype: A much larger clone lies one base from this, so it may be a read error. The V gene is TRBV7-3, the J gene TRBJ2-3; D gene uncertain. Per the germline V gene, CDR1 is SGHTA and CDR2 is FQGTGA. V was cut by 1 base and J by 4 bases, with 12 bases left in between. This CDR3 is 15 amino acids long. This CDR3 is CASSLKNVDADTQYF. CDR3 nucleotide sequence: TGTGCCAGCAGCTTAAAGAACGTTGACGCAGATACGCAGTATTTT. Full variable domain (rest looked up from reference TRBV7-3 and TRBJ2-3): GAGVSQTPSNKVTEKGKYVELRCDPISGHTALYWYRQSLGQGPEFLIYFQGTGAADDSGLPNDRFFAVRPEGSVSTLKIQRTERGDSAVYLCASSLKNVDADTQYFGPGTRLTVL.

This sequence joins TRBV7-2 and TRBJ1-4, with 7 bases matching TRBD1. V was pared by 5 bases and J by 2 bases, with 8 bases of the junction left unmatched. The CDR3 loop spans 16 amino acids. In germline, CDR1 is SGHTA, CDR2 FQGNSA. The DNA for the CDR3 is TGTGCCAGCAGCGCCCCCCAGGGGGGGACTAATGAAAAACTGTTTTTT. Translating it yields CASSAPQGGTNEKLFF.

CDR3 protein: CASSPGLAGYYEQFF. The CDR3 coding sequence is TGTGCCAGCAGCCCGGGACTAGCGGGTTACTACGAGCAGTTCTTC. The chain links TRBV3-1 to TRBJ2-1; 12 bases map to TRBD2. CDR1 and CDR2 from the germline V gene are LGHDT and YNNKEL (reference sequence). The CDR3 loop spans 15 amino acids. V lost 4 bases, J lost 10 bases, and 8 bases stayed unmatched.

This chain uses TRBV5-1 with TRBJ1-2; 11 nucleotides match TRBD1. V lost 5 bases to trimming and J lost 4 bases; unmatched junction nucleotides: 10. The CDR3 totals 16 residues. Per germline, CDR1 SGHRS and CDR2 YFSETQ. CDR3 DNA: TGCGCCAGCAGAACCCGGGGACAGGGGGATGGCTATGGCTACACCTTC. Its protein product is CASRTRGQGDGYGYTF. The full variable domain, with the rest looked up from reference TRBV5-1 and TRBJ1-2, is KAGVTQTPRYLIKTRGQQVTLSCSPISGHRSVSWYQQTPGQGLQFLFEYFSETQRNKGNFPGRFSGRQFSNSRSEMNVSTLELGDSALYLCASRTRGQGDGYGYTFGSGTRLTVV.

DNA of the CDR3: TGTGCCATCAGTGAGTCGAAAGGGAGGACAGATACGCAGTATTTT. This sequence encodes CAISESKGRTDTQYF. The chain employs TRBV10-3 and TRBJ2-3; maybe TRBD2 (6 bases). Germline assignment: CDR1 ENHRY and CDR2 SYGVKD. The CDR3 runs 15 residues. The V end lost 0 bases, the J end lost 3 bases, and 10 bases lay between the germline ends.

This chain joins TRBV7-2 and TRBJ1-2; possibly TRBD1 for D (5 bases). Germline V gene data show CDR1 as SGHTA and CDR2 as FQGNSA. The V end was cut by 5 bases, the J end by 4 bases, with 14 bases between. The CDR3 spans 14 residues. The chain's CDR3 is CASSASGRSYGYTF. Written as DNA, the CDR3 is TGTGCCAGCAGCGCATCGGGACGGAGCTATGGCTACACCTTC.

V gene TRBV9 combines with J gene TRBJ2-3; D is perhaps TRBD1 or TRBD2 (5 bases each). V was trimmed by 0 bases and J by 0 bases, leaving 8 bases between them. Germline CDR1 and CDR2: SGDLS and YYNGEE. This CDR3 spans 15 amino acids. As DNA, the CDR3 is TGTGCCAGCAGCGTAGCCAGGGAGAGCACAGATACGCAGTATTTT. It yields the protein CASSVARESTDTQYF.